Below, one T cell receptor beta chain is given with its context. What this receptor recognizes is not known. No base qualities exist here, and no much larger clone lies one base off it. Each collaborating institution followed its own protocols to collect whole blood in K2EDTA tubes. For TCRbeta analysis, collaborators shipped samples in one of three forms: frozen whole blood, isolated PBMCs, or DNA extracted from either of those sample types. TCRbeta CDR3 regions were amplified from genomic DNA by means of the immunoSEQ Assay, a bias-controlled multiplex PCR. For the original study's pipeline: Within the assay, amplification of reference gene primers was used to estimate how many nucleated cells each sample contained. Sequence reads were collapsed and filtered to measure the absolute abundance of every unique TCRbeta CDR3 rearrangement. Productive Simpson clonality was computed per sample as the square root of Simpson's diversity index over productive rearrangements. TCRdb stores this immuneACCESS table with in-frame sequences only. Part of the clones is absent; in the studies checked, under half of the shortfall reflects unresolved V genes, and no reason is known for the rest. D and trimming were read from the DNA, whereas the V and J calls and clone size are those reported in that table. In this sample the table shows 90,000 to 150,000 clones, roughly three quarters of which occur a single time. The biggest ten clones account for 7.9% of the sample.

This sample is part of a study of blood T cell repertoires in COVID-19 (dated by TCRdb to 2020 to 2021). About the full investigation: Samples from collaborators originated in the United States, Italy and Spain and spanned both the acute and convalescent phases of COVID-19. The material from the prospective study consisted of cDNA or gDNA derived from T cells, B-cell-depleted T cells, or PBMCs. The dataset comprised deeply sampled blood TCRbeta repertoires from subjects exposed to, actively infected with, or recovered from COVID-19. The repertoires were released in a freely available public database meant as a resource for research on the immune response to SARS-CoV-2. Samples were obtained from the ongoing ImmuneRACE study (first 160 participants) and from 1,254 subjects provided by 6 global collaborators. Sample metadata almost always included a de-identified subject ID, COVID-19 status, age in years and sex. HLA class I and class II types, where available, came from metadata supplied by the sample provider rather than from assay-based typing.

Paper-wide results and their limitations: How much clinical and demographic metadata was included differed by source and by participant, and the metadata was provided uncurated.

Material for sequencing was peripheral blood. This TCR derives from a human donor in a cohort sampled during active COVID-19.

CDR3 region: CASSVGPGHSLYEQYF. The base sequence is TGTGCCAGCAGCGTAGGGCCGGGACATAGCTTGTACGAGCAGTACTTC. The chain is assembled from TRBV9 and TRBJ2-7; TRBD1 is perhaps the D gene, given 6 matching bases. CDR1 and CDR2 are drawn from the germline V gene: SGDLS, YYNGEE. The V end loses 0 bases and the J end loses 4 bases, and a stretch of 17 bases separates them. Including cysteine and phenylalanine, the CDR3 has 16 amino acids. Only the CDR3 portion is preserved as DNA: 48 bases, with reading frame beginning at the first base. Reference TRBV9 and TRBJ2-7 proteins supply the regions before and after the CDR3; the full variable domain is: DSGVTQTPKHLITATGQRVTLRCSPRSGDLSVYWYQQSLDQGLQFLIQYYNGEERAKGNILERFSAQQFPDLHSELNLSSLELGDSALYFCASSVGPGHSLYEQYFGPGTRLTVT.